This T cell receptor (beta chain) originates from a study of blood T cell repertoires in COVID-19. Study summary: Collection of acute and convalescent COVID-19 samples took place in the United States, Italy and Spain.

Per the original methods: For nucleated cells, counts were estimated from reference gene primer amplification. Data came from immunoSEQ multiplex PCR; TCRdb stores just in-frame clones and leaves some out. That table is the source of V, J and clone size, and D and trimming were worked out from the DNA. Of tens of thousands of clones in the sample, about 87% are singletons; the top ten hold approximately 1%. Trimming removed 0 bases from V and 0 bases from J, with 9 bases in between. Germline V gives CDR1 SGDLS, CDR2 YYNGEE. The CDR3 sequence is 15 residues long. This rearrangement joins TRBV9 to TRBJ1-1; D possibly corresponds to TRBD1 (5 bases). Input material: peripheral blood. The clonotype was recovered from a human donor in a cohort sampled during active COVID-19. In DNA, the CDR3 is TGTGCCAGCAGCGTAGTAAAGGGGATGAACACTGAAGCTTTCTTT. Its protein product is CASSVVKGMNTEAFF.